This entry is about one TCR beta chain. Its antigen is unknown. The sample originates from a study of T cell responses to AZD1222 COVID-19 vaccine. Across the whole study: Samples with a second dose at about 4 or about 12 weeks were pooled together. Findings and limits, study-wide: Without day 14 samples, only post-peak T cell repertoires were studied. Possibly, clonal diversity was underestimated; donors were largely white British and included more females.

V lost 5 bases, J lost 3 bases, and 5 bases lay in between. This CDR3 contains 12 residues. Looked up from germline, CDR1 is MNHEY and CDR2 is SVGAGI. Some clones are missing from TCRdb's copy, which holds only in-frame ones; the method was immunoSEQ multiplex PCR. The table lists 120,000 or so clones, roughly 90% of them singletons, with roughly 1.6% in the top ten. This TCR derives from an adult in good health. The sequencing here drew on peripheral blood, taken on day 0 of AZD1222 vaccination. The gene calls are TRBV6-5 and TRBJ1-3; unclear D gene. The chain's CDR3 is CASSLNGNTIYF. The CDR3 nucleotides read TGTGCCAGCAGTCTTAATGGAAACACCATATATTTT.